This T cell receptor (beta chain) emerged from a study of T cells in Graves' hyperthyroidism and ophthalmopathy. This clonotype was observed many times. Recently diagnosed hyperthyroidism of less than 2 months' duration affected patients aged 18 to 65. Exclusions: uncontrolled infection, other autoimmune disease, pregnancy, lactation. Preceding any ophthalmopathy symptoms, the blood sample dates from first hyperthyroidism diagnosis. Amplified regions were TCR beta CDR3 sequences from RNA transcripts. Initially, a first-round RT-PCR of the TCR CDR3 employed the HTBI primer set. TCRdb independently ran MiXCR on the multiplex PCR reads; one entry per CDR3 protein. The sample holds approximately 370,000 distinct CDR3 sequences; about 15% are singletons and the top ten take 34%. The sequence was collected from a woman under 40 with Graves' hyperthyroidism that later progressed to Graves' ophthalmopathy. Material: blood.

DNA for the CDR3: TGTGCCAGCAAACTAGCGGGAGCTAGGGCAGATACGCAGTATTTT. The encoded protein is CASKLAGARADTQYF. The chain employs TRBV12-3 or TRBV12-4 and TRBJ2-3, with 11 bases lining up with TRBD2. With V trimmed by 7 bases and J by 4 bases, 7 bases remained unmatched. The CDR3 is 15 amino acids.